This T cell receptor beta chain was profiled in a study of response to subunit inactivated influenza vaccine. Overall study results and limits: The authors suggested that few new T cells are recruited per seasonal influenza vaccination.

TCRdb reprocessed the RT-PCR reads via MiXCR and lists one record per CDR3 protein. The sample yields fewer than 650,000 distinct CDR3 sequences, 13% seen once. Germline V CDR1 and CDR2: MDHEN, SYDVKM. The CDR3 runs to 13 residues. V was trimmed by 6 bases and J by 5 bases, leaving 13 bases between them. A remark on this clonotype: Its matching antigen is unknown.

The sequence was obtained from a man aged 45-65 years who received an inactivated influenza vaccine. The genes are TRBV28 and TRBJ1-1, with a weak D call TRBD1 (5 bases). The sequenced sample was PBMCs from blood, obtained 40 to 50 days after vaccination. As DNA, the CDR3 is TGTGCCAGCAGAGCTCAGGGTCGGACTGAAGCTTTCTTT. Translated: CASRAQGRTEAFF.